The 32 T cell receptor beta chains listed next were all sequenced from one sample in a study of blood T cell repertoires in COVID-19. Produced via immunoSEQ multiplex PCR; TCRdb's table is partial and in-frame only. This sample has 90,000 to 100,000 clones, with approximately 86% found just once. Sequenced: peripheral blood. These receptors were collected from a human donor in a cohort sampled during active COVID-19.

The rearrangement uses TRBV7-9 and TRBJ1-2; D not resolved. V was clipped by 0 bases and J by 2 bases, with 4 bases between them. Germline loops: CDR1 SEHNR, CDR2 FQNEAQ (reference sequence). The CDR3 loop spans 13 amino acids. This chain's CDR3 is CASSLALNYGYTF. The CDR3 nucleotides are TGTGCCAGCAGCTTAGCCTTAAACTATGGCTACACCTTC.

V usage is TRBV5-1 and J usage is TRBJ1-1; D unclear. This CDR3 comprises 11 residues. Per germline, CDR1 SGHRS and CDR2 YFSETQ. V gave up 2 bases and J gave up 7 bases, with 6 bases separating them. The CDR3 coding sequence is TGCGCCAGCAGCTTTGGAGGTGAAGCTTTCTTT. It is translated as CASSFGGEAFF.

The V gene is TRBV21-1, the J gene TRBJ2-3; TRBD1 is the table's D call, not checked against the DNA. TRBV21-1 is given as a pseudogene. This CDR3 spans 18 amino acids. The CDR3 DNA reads TGTGCCAGCAGCAAACATGGAGCGAGACAGGATCTCACAGATACGCAGTATTTT. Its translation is CASSKHGARQDLTDTQYF.

As DNA, the CDR3 is TGTGCCAGTAGGCCTAACAGGGGGCAGGATGAAAAACTGTTTTTT. As protein: CASRPNRGQDEKLFF. The chain couples TRBV19 to TRBJ1-4; 9 bases align to TRBD1. The CDR3 runs 15 residues. Trimming at V came to 6 bases and at J to 6 bases, leaving 8 bases not matched to a gene. The germline gives CDR1 LNHDA, CDR2 SQIVND (reference sequence).

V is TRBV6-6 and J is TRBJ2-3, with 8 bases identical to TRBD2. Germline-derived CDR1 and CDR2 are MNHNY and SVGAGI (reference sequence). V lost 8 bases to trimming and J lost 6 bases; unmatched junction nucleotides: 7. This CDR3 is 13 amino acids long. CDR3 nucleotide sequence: TGTGCCAGCGGCCGACTAGCGATTGATACGCAGTATTTT. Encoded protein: CASGRLAIDTQYF.

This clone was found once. The CDR3, as DNA: TGTGCCAGCCGGTGGACAGGGGGACAAGAGACCCAGTACTTC. This sequence encodes CASRWTGGQETQYF. The gene calls are TRBV6-5 and TRBJ2-5, with 10 nucleotides matching TRBD1. The germline CDR1 and CDR2 sequences are MNHEY and SVGAGI. The V gene end was trimmed by 8 bases and the J gene end by 2 bases; junction bases not matched to a gene: 5. The CDR3 sequence is 14 residues long.

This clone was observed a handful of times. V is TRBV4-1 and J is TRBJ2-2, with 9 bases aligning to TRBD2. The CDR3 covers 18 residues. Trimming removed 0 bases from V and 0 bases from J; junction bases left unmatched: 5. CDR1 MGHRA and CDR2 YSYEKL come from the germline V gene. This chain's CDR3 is CASSQDPIAGANTGELFF. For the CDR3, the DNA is TGCGCCAGCAGCCAAGATCCCATAGCGGGGGCGAACACCGGGGAGCTGTTTTTT.

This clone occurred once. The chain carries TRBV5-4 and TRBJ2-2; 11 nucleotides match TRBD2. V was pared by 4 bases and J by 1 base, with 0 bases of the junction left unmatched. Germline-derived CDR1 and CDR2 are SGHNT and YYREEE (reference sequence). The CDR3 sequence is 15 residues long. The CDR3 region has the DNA TGTGCCAGCAGCGGGACTAGCGGGAACACCGGGGAGCTGTTTTTT. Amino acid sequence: CASSGTSGNTGELFF. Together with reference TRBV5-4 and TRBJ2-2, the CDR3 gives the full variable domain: ETGVTQSPTHLIKTRGQQVTLRCSSQSGHNTVSWYQQALGQGPQFIFQYYREEENGRGNFPPRFSGLQFPNYSSELNVNALELDDSALYLCASSGTSGNTGELFFGEGSRLTVL.

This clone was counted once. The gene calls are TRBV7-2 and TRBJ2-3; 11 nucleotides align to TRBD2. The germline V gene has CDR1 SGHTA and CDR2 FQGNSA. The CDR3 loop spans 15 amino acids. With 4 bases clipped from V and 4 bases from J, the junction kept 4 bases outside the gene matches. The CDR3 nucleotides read TGTGCCAGCAGCTCGGGACTAGCGGCCCCAGATACGCAGTATTTT. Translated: CASSSGLAAPDTQYF.

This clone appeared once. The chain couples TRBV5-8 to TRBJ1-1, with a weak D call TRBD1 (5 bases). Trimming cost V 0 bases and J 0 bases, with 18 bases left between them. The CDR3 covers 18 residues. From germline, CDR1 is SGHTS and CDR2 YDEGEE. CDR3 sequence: CASSLDLQGLGMNTEAFF. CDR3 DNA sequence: TGTGCCAGCAGCTTGGATTTGCAGGGACTCGGGATGAACACTGAAGCTTTCTTT.

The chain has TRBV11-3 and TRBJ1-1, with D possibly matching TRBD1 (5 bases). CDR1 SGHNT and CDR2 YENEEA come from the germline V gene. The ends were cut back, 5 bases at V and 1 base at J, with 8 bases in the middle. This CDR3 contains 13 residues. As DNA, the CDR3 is TGTGCCAGCAGCCAGGGAACGAACACTGAAGCTTTCTTT. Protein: CASSQGTNTEAFF.

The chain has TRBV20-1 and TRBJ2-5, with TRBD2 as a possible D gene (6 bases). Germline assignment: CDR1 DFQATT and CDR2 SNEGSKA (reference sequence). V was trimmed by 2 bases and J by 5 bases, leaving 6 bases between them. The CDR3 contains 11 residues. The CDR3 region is CSARLAETQYF. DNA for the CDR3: TGCAGTGCTAGACTAGCGGAGACCCAGTACTTC.

CDR3 protein: CASSLPLAGVIEQFF. DNA of the CDR3: TGTGCCAGCAGTTTACCTCTAGCGGGAGTGATTGAGCAGTTCTTC. The V call is TRBV28, the J call TRBJ2-1, with TRBD2 identical over 10 bases. The CDR3 is 15 amino acids. Germline CDR1 MDHEN, CDR2 SYDVKM. V lost 2 bases and J lost 9; bases outside the gene matches: 7. Together with reference TRBV28 and TRBJ2-1, the CDR3 gives the full variable domain: DVKVTQSSRYLVKRTGEKVFLECVQDMDHENMFWYRQDPGLGLRLIYFSYDVKMKEKGDIPEGYSVSREKKERFSLILESASTNQTSMYLCASSLPLAGVIEQFFGPGTRLTVL.

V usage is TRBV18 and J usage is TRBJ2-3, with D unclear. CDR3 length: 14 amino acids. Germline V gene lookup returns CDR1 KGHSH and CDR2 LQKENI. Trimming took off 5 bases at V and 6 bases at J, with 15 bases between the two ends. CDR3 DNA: TGTGCCAGCTCATTGAGCGCCTCCGGGGATACGCAGTATTTT. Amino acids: CASSLSASGDTQYF.

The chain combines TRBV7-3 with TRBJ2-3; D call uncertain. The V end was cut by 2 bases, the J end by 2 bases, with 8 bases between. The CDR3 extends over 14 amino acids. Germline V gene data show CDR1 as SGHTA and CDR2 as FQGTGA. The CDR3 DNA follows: TGTGCCAGCAGCTTAGTGGCGGCCACAGATACGCAGTATTTT. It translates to CASSLVAATDTQYF.

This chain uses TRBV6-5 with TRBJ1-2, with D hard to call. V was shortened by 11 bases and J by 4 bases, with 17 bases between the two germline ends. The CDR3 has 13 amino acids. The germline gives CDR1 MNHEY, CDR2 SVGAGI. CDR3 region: CACSRGTVYGYTF. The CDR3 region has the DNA TGTGCCTGCTCGCGGGGAACGGTCTATGGCTACACCTTC.

CDR3 sequence: CASSARGGRGNEQFF. CDR3 nucleotide sequence: TGTGCCAGCAGCGCTCGGGGGGGCCGTGGCAATGAGCAGTTCTTC. V usage is TRBV9 and J usage is TRBJ2-1, with 8 bases fitting TRBD2. Germline V gene sequence: CDR1 SGDLS, CDR2 YYNGEE. CDR3 size: 15 residues. V lost 3 bases, J lost 6 bases, and 8 bases stayed unmatched.

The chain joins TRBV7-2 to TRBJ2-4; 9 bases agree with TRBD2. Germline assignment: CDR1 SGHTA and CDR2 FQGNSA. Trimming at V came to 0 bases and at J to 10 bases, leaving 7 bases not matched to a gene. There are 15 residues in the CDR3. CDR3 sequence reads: CASSLASGGGDIQYF. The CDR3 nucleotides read TGTGCCAGCAGCTTAGCTAGCGGGGGCGGTGATATTCAGTACTTC.

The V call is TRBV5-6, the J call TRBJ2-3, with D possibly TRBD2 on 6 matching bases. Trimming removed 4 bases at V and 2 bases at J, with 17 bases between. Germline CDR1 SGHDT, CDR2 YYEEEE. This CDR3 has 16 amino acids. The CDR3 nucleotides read TGTGCCAGCAGCCTCTGGCGGGAATGGGTCACAGATACGCAGTATTTT. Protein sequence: CASSLWREWVTDTQYF.

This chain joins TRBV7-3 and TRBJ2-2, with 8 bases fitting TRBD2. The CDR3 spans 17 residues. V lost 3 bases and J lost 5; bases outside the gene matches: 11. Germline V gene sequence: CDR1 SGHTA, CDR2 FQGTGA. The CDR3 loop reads CASSLVGAGVGTGELFF. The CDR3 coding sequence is TGTGCCAGCAGCTTGGTTGGAGCGGGAGTCGGAACCGGGGAGCTGTTTTTT. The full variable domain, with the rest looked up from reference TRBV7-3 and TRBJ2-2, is GAGVSQTPSNKVTEKGKYVELRCDPISGHTALYWYRQSLGQGPEFLIYFQGTGAADDSGLPNDRFFAVRPEGSVSTLKIQRTERGDSAVYLCASSLVGAGVGTGELFFGEGSRLTVL.

The CDR3 nucleotides read TGCGCCAGCAGCTTGGCCGGGGGGCGCGCGCCCAGGTACGAGCAGTACTTC. The encoded protein is CASSLAGGRAPRYEQYF. The rearrangement links TRBV5-1 to TRBJ2-7; perhaps TRBD2 as D (7 bases). CDR3 length: 17 amino acids. Germline assignment: CDR1 SGHRS and CDR2 YFSETQ. V was shortened by 0 bases and J by 4 bases, with 20 bases between the two germline ends.

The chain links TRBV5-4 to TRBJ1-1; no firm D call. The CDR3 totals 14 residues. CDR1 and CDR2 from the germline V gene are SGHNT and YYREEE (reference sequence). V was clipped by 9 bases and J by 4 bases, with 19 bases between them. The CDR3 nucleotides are TGTGCCATCCCTTCTGTCCCAGGAGGCACTGAAGCTTTCTTT. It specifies CAIPSVPGGTEAFF.

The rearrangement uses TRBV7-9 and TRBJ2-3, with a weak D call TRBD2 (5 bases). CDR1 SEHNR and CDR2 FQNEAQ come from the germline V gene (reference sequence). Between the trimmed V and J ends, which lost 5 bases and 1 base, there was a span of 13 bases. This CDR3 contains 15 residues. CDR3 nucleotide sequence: TGTGCCAGCAGCCCGGACTGGGGAGGCACAGATACGCAGTATTTT. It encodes CASSPDWGGTDTQYF.

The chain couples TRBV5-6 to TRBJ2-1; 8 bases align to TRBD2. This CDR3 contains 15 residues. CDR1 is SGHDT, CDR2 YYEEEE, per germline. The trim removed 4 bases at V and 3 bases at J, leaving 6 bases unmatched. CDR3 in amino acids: CASSGTSRSYNEQFF. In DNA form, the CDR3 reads TGTGCCAGCAGCGGGACTAGTAGAAGCTACAATGAGCAGTTCTTC.

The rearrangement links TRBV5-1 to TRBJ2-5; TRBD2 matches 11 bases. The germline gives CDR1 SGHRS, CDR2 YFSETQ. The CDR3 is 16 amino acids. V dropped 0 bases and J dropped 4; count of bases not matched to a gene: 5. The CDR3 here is CASSLAGTSGRETQYF. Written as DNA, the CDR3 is TGCGCCAGCAGCTTGGCAGGGACTAGCGGAAGAGAGACCCAGTACTTC.

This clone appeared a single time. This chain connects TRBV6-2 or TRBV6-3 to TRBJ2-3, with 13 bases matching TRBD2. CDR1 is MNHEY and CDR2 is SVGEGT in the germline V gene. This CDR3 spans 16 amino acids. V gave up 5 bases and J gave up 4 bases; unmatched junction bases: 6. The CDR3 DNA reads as TGTGCCAGCAGTCCCAGACTAGCGGGGGGACCAGATACGCAGTATTTT. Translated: CASSPRLAGGPDTQYF.

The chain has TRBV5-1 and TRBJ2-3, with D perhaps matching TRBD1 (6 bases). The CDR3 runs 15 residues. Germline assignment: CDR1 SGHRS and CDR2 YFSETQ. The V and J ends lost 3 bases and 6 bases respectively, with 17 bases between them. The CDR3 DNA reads TGCGCCAGCAGCTCCGCAGGGGCCTCCTTGGATACGCAGTATTTT. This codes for CASSSAGASLDTQYF.

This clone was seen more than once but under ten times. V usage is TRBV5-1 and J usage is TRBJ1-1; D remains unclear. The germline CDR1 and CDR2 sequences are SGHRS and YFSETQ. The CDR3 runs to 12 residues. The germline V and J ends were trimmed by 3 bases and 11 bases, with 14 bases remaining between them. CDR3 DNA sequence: TGCGCCAGCAGCTCCACCATTGGAGATGCTTTCTTT. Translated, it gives CASSSTIGDAFF. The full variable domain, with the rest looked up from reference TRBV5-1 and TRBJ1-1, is KAGVTQTPRYLIKTRGQQVTLSCSPISGHRSVSWYQQTPGQGLQFLFEYFSETQRNKGNFPGRFSGRQFSNSRSEMNVSTLELGDSALYLCASSSTIGDAFFGQGTRLTVV.

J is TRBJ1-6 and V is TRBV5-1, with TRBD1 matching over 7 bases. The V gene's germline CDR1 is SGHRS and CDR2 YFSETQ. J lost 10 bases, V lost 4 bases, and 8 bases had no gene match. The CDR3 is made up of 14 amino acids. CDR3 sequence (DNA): TGCGCCAGCAGCGAGGGACAGCAGGCATCACCCCTCCACTTT. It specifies CASSEGQQASPLHF.

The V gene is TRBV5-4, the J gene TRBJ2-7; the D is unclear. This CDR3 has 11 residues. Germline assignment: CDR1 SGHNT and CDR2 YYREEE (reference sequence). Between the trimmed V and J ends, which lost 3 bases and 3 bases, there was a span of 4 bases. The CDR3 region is CASSSYYEQYF. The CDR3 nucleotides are TGTGCCAGCAGCTCGTACTACGAGCAGTACTTC.

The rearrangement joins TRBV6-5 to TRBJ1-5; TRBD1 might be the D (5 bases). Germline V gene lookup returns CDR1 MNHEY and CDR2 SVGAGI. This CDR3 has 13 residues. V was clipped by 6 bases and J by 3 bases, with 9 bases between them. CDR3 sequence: CASSPDTNQPQHF. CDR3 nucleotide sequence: TGTGCCAGCAGCCCGGACACCAATCAGCCCCAGCATTTT.

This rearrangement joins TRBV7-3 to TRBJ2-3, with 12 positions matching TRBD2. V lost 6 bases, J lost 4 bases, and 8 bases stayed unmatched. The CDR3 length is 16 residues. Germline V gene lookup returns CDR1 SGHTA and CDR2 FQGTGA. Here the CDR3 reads CASRSLAGGDADTQYF. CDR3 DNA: TGTGCCAGCAGGTCGCTAGCGGGAGGGGACGCAGATACGCAGTATTTT.